This TCR beta chain was observed in a study of blood T cell repertoires in COVID-19. Germline CDR1 PRHDT, CDR2 FYEKMQ (reference sequence). The length of the CDR3 is 19 residues. Unmatched junction bases numbered 12, after V lost 5 bases and J lost 1 base. Seattle participants joined during active infection and were tracked over time. As processed by the authors: Amplified reference gene primers provided the basis for estimating nucleated cell counts. TCRdb's table, derived via immunoSEQ multiplex PCR, lists solely in-frame clones and lacks some. V, J and clone size are taken as reported in that table, and D and trimming were inferred from the DNA itself. The profile shows 150,000 to 200,000 clones, less than 85% of them singletons.

The sequenced sample consisted of peripheral blood. The V and J genes are TRBV13 and TRBJ2-4, with 12 bases matching TRBD2. The sequence derives from a woman between 35 and 50 years old with COVID-19, enrolled during active disease. The CDR3 nucleotides read TGTGCCAGCAGCGAAACTAGCGGGAGGTACTCCCCGGCCAAAAACATTCAGTACTTC. Protein sequence: CASSETSGRYSPAKNIQYF.